Given below is one T cell receptor beta chain in context. The antigen remains unidentified. The junction differs from germline at one of its ends, possibly a read error. This record belongs to a study of post-analysis software for immune sequencing data. Study information: The disease courses covered relapsing-remitting, secondary progressive and progressive-relapsing multiple sclerosis.

Overall study findings and caveats: Compared against controls, patients with multiple sclerosis displayed significantly lower normalized Chao1 diversity. Strong co-clustering by F measure was evident for samples that had been prepared in the same batch.

Each TCR beta cDNA library carried unique molecular identifiers. Between about 0.9 and 11 million T cells gave rise to about 450,000 cDNA molecules. One entry per CDR3 protein, called by TCRdb with MiXCR from the PCR reads. This table has about 540,000 distinct CDR3 sequences, 34% appearing once. This receptor was obtained from a girl younger than 18 with multiple sclerosis. Input material: blood.

The CDR3 loop is CASSAPSPDTQYF. CDR3 nucleotide sequence: TGTGCCAGCAGCGCCCCCTCTCCAGATACACAGTATTTT. The chain links TRBV7-2 to TRBJ2-3; unclear D gene. CDR1 SGHTA and CDR2 FQGNSA come from the germline V gene. The CDR3 spans 13 residues.